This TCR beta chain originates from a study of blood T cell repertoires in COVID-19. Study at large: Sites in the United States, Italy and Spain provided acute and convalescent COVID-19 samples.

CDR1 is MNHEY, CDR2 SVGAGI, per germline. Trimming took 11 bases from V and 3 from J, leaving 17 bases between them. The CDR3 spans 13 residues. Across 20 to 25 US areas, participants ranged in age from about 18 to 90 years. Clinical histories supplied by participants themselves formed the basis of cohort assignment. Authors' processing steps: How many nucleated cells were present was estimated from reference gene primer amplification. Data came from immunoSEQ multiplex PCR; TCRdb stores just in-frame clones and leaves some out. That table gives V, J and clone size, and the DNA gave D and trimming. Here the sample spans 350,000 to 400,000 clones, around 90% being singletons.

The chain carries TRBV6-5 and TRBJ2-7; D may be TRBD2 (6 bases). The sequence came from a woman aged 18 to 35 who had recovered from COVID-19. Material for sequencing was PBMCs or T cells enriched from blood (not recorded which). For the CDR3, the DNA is TGTGCCGGGGCCCCGGGACTTTACTACGAGCAGTACTTC. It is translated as CAGAPGLYYEQYF.